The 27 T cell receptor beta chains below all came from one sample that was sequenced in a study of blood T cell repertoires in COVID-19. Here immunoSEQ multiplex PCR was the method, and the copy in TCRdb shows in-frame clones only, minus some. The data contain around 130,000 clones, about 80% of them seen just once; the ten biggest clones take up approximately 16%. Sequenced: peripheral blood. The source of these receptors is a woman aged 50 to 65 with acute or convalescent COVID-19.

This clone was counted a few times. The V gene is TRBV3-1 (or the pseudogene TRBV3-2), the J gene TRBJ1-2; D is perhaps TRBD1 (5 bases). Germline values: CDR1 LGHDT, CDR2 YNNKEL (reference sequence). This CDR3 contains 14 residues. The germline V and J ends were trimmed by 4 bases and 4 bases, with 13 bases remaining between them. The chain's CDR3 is CASSRQGLGYGYTF. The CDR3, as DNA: TGTGCCAGCAGCCGGCAGGGTCTTGGCTATGGCTACACCTTC.

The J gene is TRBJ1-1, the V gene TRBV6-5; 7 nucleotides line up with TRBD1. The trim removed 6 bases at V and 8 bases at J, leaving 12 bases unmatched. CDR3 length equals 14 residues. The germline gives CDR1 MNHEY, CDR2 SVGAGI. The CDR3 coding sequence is TGTGCCAGCAGCTTAAGGGGGCCAGGGGAAGAAGCTTTCTTT. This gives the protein CASSLRGPGEEAFF.

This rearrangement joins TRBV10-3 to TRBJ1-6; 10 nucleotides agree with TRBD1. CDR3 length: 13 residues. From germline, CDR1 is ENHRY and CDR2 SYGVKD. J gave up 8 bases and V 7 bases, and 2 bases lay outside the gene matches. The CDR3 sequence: CAIKGTGDSPLHF. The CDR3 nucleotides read TGTGCCATCAAAGGGACAGGGGATTCACCCCTCCACTTT.

In DNA form, the CDR3 reads TGTGCCAGCTTGAAGGGGGCGTACACAGATACGCAGTATTTT. It is translated as CASLKGAYTDTQYF. The chain recombines TRBV6-5 with TRBJ2-3; 7 nucleotides match TRBD1. V dropped 8 bases and J dropped 2; count of bases not matched to a gene: 7. This CDR3 spans 14 amino acids. Per the germline V gene, CDR1 is MNHEY and CDR2 is SVGAGI.

In nucleotides, the CDR3 is TGTGCCAGCAGCGCAACAGGGTGGGACACAGATACGCAGTATTTT. Protein sequence: CASSATGWDTDTQYF. This chain uses TRBV9 with TRBJ2-3, with D perhaps matching TRBD1 (6 bases). V lost 3 bases, J lost 2 bases, and 13 bases lay in between. This CDR3 is 15 amino acids long. Germline CDR1 SGDLS, CDR2 YYNGEE.

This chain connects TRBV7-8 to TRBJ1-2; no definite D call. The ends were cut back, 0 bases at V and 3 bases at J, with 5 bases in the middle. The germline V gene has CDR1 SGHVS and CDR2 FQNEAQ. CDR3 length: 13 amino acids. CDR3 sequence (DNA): TGTGCCAGCAGCTTAGCCGGAGACTATGGCTACACCTTC. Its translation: CASSLAGDYGYTF.

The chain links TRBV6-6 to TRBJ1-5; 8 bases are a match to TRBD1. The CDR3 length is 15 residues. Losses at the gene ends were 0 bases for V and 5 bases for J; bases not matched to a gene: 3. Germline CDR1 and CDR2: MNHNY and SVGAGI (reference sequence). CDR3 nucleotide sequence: TGTGCCAGCAGTTACTCGACAGGGGAAGATCAGCCCCAGCATTTT. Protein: CASSYSTGEDQPQHF.

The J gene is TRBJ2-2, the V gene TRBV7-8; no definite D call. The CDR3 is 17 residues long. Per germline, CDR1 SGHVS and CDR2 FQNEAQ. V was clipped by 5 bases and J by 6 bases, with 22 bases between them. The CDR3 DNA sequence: TGTGCCAGCAGCCCCCCCGGGTTTTTAGGTGAAGCCGGGGAGCTGTTTTTT. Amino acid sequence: CASSPPGFLGEAGELFF.

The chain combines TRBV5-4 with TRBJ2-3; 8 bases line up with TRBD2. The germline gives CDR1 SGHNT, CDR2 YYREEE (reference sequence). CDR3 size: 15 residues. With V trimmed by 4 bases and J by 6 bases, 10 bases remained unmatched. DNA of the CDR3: TGTGCCAGCAGCCCGAGGACTAGCTCTTATGATACGCAGTATTTT. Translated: CASSPRTSSYDTQYF.

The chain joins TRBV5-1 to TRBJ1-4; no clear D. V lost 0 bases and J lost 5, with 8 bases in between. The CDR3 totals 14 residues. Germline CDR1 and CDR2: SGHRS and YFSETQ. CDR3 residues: CASSLGEANEKLFF. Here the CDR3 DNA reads TGCGCCAGCAGCTTGGGGGAGGCCAATGAAAAACTGTTTTTT.

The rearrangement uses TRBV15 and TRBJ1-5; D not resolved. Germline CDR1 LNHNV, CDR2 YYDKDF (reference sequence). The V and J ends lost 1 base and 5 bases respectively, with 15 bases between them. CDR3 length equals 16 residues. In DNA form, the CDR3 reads TGTGCCACCAGCAGAGTGGTTCATAACGGAGATCAGCCCCAGCATTTT. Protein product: CATSRVVHNGDQPQHF.

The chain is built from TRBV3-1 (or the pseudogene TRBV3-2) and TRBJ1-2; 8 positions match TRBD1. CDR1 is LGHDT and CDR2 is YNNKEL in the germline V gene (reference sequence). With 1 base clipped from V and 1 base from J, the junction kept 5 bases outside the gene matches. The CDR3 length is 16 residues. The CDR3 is CASSQAAGGGNYGYTF. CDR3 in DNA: TGTGCCAGCAGCCAAGCGGCAGGGGGCGGTAACTATGGCTACACCTTC.

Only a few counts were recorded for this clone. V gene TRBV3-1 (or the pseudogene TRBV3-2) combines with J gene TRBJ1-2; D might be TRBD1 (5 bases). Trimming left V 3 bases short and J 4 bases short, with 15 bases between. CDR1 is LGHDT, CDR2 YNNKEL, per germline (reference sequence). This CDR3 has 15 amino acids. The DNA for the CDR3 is TGTGCCAGCAGCCAGACACCGGGGGTCCTCTATGGCTACACCTTC. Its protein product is CASSQTPGVLYGYTF.

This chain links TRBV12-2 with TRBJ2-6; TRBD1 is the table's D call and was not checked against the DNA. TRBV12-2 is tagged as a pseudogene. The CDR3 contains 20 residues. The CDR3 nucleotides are TGTGCAAGTCGCCTCACACCACGACAGCCTCTTTCCTCTGGGGCCAACGTCCTGACTTTC. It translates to CASRLTPRQPLSSGANVLTF.

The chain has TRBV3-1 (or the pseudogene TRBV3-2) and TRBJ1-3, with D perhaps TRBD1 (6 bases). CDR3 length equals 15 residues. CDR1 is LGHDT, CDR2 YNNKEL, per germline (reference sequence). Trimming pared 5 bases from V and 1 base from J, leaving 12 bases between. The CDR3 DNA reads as TGTGCCAGCAGCGCGTCGACAGGTTCTGGAAACACCATATATTTT. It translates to CASSASTGSGNTIYF.

CDR3 nucleotides: TGTGCCAGTAGTTTGAGACTAGCGGGGGCCGGTCTTAGCACAGATACGCAGTATTTT. Its protein is CASSLRLAGAGLSTDTQYF. The chain uses TRBV19 and TRBJ2-3, with 12 bases that match TRBD2. The J segment lost 0 bases and the V segment lost 5 bases, leaving 12 bases of the junction unmatched. Germline CDR1 LNHDA, CDR2 SQIVND (reference sequence). This CDR3 contains 19 residues.

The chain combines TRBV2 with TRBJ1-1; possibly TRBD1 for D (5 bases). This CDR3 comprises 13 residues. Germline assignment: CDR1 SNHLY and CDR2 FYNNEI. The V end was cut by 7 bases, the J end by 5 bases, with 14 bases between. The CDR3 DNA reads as TGTGCCAGCATCGGGGCGGGATGGACTGAAGCTTTCTTT. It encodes CASIGAGWTEAFF.

CDR3 bases: TGTGCCAGCAGCGTACCTGTAGACAGGACCCTGAACTATGGCTACACCTTC. Its protein is CASSVPVDRTLNYGYTF. The rearrangement uses TRBV9 and TRBJ1-2; a weak D match, TRBD1 (6 bases). V lost 1 base to trimming and J lost 2 bases, with 18 bases between them. CDR1 is SGDLS, CDR2 YYNGEE, per germline. There are 17 residues in the CDR3.

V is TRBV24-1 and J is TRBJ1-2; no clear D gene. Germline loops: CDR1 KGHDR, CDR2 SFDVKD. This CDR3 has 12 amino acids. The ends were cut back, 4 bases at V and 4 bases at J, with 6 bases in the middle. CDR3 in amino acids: CATSEYGYGYTF. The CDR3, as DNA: TGTGCCACCAGTGAGTACGGCTATGGCTACACCTTC.

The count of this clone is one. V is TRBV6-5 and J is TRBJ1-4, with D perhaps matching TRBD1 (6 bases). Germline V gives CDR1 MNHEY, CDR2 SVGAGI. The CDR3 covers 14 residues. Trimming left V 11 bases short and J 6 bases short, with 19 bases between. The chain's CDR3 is CALNEGGPDEKLFF. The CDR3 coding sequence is TGTGCCCTCAATGAGGGGGGGCCGGATGAAAAACTGTTTTTT.

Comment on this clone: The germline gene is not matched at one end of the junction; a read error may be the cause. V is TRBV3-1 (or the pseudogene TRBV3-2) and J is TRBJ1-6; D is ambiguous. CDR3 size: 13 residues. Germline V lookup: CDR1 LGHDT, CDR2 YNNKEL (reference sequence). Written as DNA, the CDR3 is TGTGCCAGCAACCAAGCCCCCGGTTCACCCCTCCACTTT. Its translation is CASNQAPGSPLHF.

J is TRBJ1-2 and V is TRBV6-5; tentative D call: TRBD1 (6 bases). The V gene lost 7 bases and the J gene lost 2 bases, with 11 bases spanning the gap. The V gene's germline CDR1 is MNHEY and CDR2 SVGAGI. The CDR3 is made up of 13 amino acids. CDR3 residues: CASNPTGNYGYTF. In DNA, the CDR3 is TGTGCCAGCAACCCGACAGGAAACTATGGCTACACCTTC.

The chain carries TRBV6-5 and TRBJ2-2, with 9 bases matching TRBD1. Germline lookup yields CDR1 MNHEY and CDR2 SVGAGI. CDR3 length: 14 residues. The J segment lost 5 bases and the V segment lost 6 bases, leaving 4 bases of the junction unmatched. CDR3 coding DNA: TGTGCCAGCAGATCCGGACAGGGGACCGGGGAGCTGTTTTTT. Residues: CASRSGQGTGELFF.

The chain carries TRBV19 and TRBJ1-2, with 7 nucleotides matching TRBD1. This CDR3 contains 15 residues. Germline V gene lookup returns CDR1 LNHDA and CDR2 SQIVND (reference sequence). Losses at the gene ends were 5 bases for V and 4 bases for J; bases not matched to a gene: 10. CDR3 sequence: CASSADPGQPYGYTF. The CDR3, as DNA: TGTGCCAGTAGTGCCGACCCGGGACAGCCCTATGGCTACACCTTC.

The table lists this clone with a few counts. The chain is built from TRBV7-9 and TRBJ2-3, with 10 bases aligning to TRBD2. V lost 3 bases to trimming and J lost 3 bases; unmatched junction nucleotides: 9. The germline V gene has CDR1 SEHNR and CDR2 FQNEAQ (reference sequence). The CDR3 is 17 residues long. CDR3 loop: CASSFSGGRVRTDTQYF. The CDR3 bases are TGTGCCAGCAGCTTTAGCGGGGGGAGGGTTCGGACAGATACGCAGTATTTT.

The CDR3 DNA follows: TGTGCCAGTAGTTCGGACAGGGGAGGCGAGCAGTACTTC. Translating it yields CASSSDRGGEQYF. This chain uses TRBV19 with TRBJ2-7; 9 bases match TRBD1. Germline CDR1 reads LNHDA; CDR2 reads SQIVND (reference sequence). The CDR3 length is 13 residues. With 5 bases clipped from V and 6 bases from J, the junction kept 5 bases outside the gene matches. Using reference TRBV19 and TRBJ2-7 for the parts outside the CDR3, the full variable domain is DGGITQSPKYLFRKEGQNVTLSCEQNLNHDAMYWYRQDPGQGLRLIYYSQIVNDFQKGDIAEGYSVSREKKESFPLTVTSAQKNPTAFYLCASSSDRGGEQYFGPGTRLTVT.

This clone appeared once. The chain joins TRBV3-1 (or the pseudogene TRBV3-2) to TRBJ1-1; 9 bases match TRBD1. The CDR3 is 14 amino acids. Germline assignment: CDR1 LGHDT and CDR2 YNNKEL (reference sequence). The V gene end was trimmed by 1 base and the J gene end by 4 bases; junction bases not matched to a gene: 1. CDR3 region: CASSQVTGGTEAFF. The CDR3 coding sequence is TGTGCCAGCAGCCAAGTGACAGGGGGCACTGAAGCTTTCTTT.